Listed below are T cell receptor beta chains from one sample, sequenced in a study of regulatory T cells in long-lasting Graves disease. TCRdb ran MiXCR on the multiplex PCR reads and lists one entry per CDR3 protein. The repertoire includes approximately 560,000 distinct CDR3 sequences, approximately 16% of them detected once, and around 12% sits in the top ten. This same sample was also taken into another study, of T cells in Graves' hyperthyroidism and ophthalmopathy.

The starting material was peripheral blood mononuclear cells (PBMCs), obtained at new diagnosis, from a patient treated with antithyroid drugs. The receptors were sampled from a man aged 18-30 years with Graves disease. The CDR3 runs from the conserved cysteine through the conserved F or W. Each record gives: D gene, J gene, clone size, V gene, CDR3 protein, CDR3 DNA. A D gene is named only where the DNA matches it firmly. Only some rows state a clone size, as once, few, many or a class for expanded clones.

D gene: NA
J gene: TRBJ2-3
clone size: many
V gene: TRBV5-1
CDR3 protein: CASSLGQITDTQYF
CDR3 DNA: TGCGCCAGCAGCCTGGGACAAATCACAGATACGCAGTATTTT

D gene: TRBD2
J gene: TRBJ2-1
clone size: many
V gene: TRBV2
CDR3 protein: CASSGGTSGTYNEQFF
CDR3 DNA: TGTGCCAGCAGTGGGGGGACTAGCGGAACCTACAATGAGCAGTTCTTC

D gene: NA
J gene: TRBJ1-5
clone size: few
V gene: TRBV19
CDR3 protein: CASSIDPSGGKGDQPQHF
CDR3 DNA: TGTGCCAGTAGTATAGACCCATCGGGAGGGAAGGGCGATCAGCCCCAGCATTTT

D gene: NA
J gene: TRBJ2-3
clone size: many
V gene: TRBV9
CDR3 protein: CASSLNRRPDTQYF
CDR3 DNA: TGTGCCAGCAGCCTTAATCGACGACCAGATACGCAGTATTTT

D gene: NA
J gene: TRBJ2-3
clone size: NA
V gene: TRBV20-1
CDR3 protein: CSARGGGADLLNTQYF
CDR3 DNA: TGCAGTGCTAGAGGGGGAGGAGCGGACCTTTTGAATACGCAGTATTTT

D gene: NA
J gene: TRBJ2-7
clone size: few
V gene: TRBV7-6
CDR3 protein: CASSKSGSTYEQYF
CDR3 DNA: TGTGCCAGCAGCAAGAGTGGTAGTACCTACGAGCAGTACTTC

D gene: NA
J gene: TRBJ2-3
clone size: many
V gene: TRBV30
CDR3 protein: CAWSLASAYRTQYF
CDR3 DNA: TGTGCCTGGAGTTTAGCCTCGGCGTACAGGACGCAGTATTTT

D gene: TRBD1
J gene: TRBJ1-1
clone size: NA
V gene: TRBV6-1
CDR3 protein: CASSEYPGQGTLNTEAFF
CDR3 DNA: TGTGCCAGCAGTGAGTACCCGGGACAGGGCACCTTGAACACTGAAGCTTTCTTT

D gene: NA
J gene: TRBJ2-1
clone size: many
V gene: TRBV11-2
CDR3 protein: CASSFRGGNEQFF
CDR3 DNA: TGTGCCAGCAGCTTCAGGGGAGGCAATGAGCAGTTCTTC

D gene: TRBD1
J gene: TRBJ2-1
clone size: few
V gene: TRBV7-2
CDR3 protein: CASSFLGQGSNEQFF
CDR3 DNA: TGTGCCAGCAGCTTCCTAGGACAGGGAAGCAATGAGCAGTTCTTC

D gene: NA
J gene: TRBJ2-3
clone size: many
V gene: TRBV7-3
CDR3 protein: CASRSIWRITDTQYF
CDR3 DNA: TGTGCCAGCAGATCCATATGGCGCATCACAGATACGCAGTATTTT

D gene: NA
J gene: TRBJ2-5
clone size: many
V gene: TRBV7-9
CDR3 protein: CASSIQGFQETQYF
CDR3 DNA: TGTGCCAGCAGTATACAGGGCTTCCAAGAGACCCAGTACTTC

D gene: NA
J gene: TRBJ2-7
clone size: NA
V gene: TRBV15
CDR3 protein: CATSRDLDIYEQYF
CDR3 DNA: TGTGCCACCAGCAGAGATCTAGACATCTACGAGCAGTACTTC

D gene: TRBD2
J gene: TRBJ2-2
clone size: NA
V gene: TRBV3-1
CDR3 protein: CASSQTGRVDTGELFF
CDR3 DNA: TGTGCCAGCAGCCAAACGGGGAGGGTGGACACCGGGGAGCTGTTTTTT

D gene: NA
J gene: TRBJ1-1
clone size: few
V gene: TRBV6-4
CDR3 protein: CASSGGGQPNTEAFF
CDR3 DNA: TGTGCCAGCAGTGGGGGAGGACAGCCGAACACTGAAGCTTTCTTT

D gene: TRBD1
J gene: TRBJ1-2
clone size: many
V gene: TRBV28
CDR3 protein: CASSLRQGVDGYTF
CDR3 DNA: TGTGCCAGCAGTTTGAGACAGGGGGTCGATGGCTACACCTTC

D gene: NA
J gene: TRBJ2-1
clone size: few
V gene: TRBV10-1
CDR3 protein: CASRFRYGGEAYNEQFF
CDR3 DNA: TGCGCCAGCCGCTTTAGGTATGGCGGGGAGGCTTACAATGAGCAGTTCTTC

D gene: TRBD1
J gene: TRBJ1-4
clone size: NA
V gene: TRBV28
CDR3 protein: CASSSQGYEKLFF
CDR3 DNA: TGTGCCAGCAGTTCACAGGGGTATGAAAAACTGTTTTTT

D gene: NA
J gene: TRBJ1-2
clone size: NA
V gene: TRBV7-9
CDR3 protein: CASSSRLRANYGYTF
CDR3 DNA: TGTGCCAGCAGCTCTAGGTTAAGGGCTAACTATGGCTACACCTTC

D gene: NA
J gene: TRBJ2-7
clone size: NA
V gene: TRBV6-2/TRBV6-3
CDR3 protein: CASTLREQYYEQYF
CDR3 DNA: TGTGCCAGCACCCTAAGGGAACAGTACTACGAGCAGTACTTC

D gene: NA
J gene: TRBJ2-7
clone size: many
V gene: TRBV2
CDR3 protein: CASSAQALATEQYF
CDR3 DNA: TGTGCCAGCAGTGCTCAGGCCCTGGCCACCGAGCAGTACTTC

D gene: NA
J gene: TRBJ2-1
clone size: many
V gene: TRBV5-5
CDR3 protein: CASSLEWNSYNEQFF
CDR3 DNA: TGTGCCAGCAGCTTGGAATGGAACTCCTACAATGAGCAGTTCTTC

D gene: TRBD1
J gene: TRBJ2-5
clone size: many
V gene: TRBV3-1
CDR3 protein: CASSHAGTGEKETQYF
CDR3 DNA: TGTGCCAGCAGCCATGCCGGGACAGGGGAAAAAGAGACCCAGTACTTC

D gene: TRBD1
J gene: TRBJ2-3
clone size: few
V gene: TRBV20-1
CDR3 protein: CGAEQGTATDTQYF
CDR3 DNA: TGCGGTGCGGAACAAGGGACAGCCACAGATACGCAGTATTTT

D gene: NA
J gene: TRBJ2-2
clone size: NA
V gene: TRBV20-1
CDR3 protein: CSVGLAGSGELFF
CDR3 DNA: TGCAGCGTTGGGCTGGCGGGATCCGGGGAGCTGTTTTTT

D gene: NA
J gene: TRBJ2-1
clone size: many
V gene: TRBV7-2
CDR3 protein: CASSRDWQYNEQFF
CDR3 DNA: TGTGCCAGCAGCCGGGACTGGCAATACAATGAGCAGTTCTTC

D gene: TRBD1
J gene: TRBJ2-7
clone size: many
V gene: TRBV11-2
CDR3 protein: CASSQRTGTYEQYF
CDR3 DNA: TGTGCCAGCTCGCAAAGGACAGGGACCTACGAGCAGTACTTC

D gene: NA
J gene: TRBJ1-3
clone size: few
V gene: TRBV6-1
CDR3 protein: CASTLTASSGNTIYF
CDR3 DNA: TGTGCCAGCACCTTAACAGCGAGCTCTGGAAACACCATATATTTT

D gene: NA
J gene: TRBJ1-1
clone size: NA
V gene: TRBV30
CDR3 protein: CAWSVLSLWDTEAFF
CDR3 DNA: TGTGCCTGGAGTGTACTATCATTATGGGACACTGAAGCTTTCTTT

D gene: TRBD1
J gene: TRBJ1-1
clone size: many
V gene: TRBV20-1
CDR3 protein: CSAKRAGGLSEAFF
CDR3 DNA: TGCAGTGCTAAAAGGGCAGGGGGCTTGTCTGAAGCTTTCTTT

D gene: NA
J gene: TRBJ2-5
clone size: NA
V gene: TRBV29-1
CDR3 protein: CSVAATRETQYF
CDR3 DNA: TGCAGCGTTGCGGCTACTAGGGAGACCCAGTACTTC

D gene: TRBD2
J gene: TRBJ2-5
clone size: NA
V gene: TRBV7-2
CDR3 protein: CASSPVVGGETQYF
CDR3 DNA: TGTGCCAGCAGCCCCGTAGTGGGAGGGGAGACCCAGTACTTC

D gene: NA
J gene: TRBJ1-2
clone size: few
V gene: TRBV28
CDR3 protein: CASSLILGGATETILYTF
CDR3 DNA: TGTGCCAGCAGTTTAATCCTGGGAGGGGCCACCGAAACTATACTCTACACCTTC

D gene: TRBD2
J gene: TRBJ2-6
clone size: few
V gene: TRBV5-6
CDR3 protein: CASSLHRGTSILSGANVLTF
CDR3 DNA: TGTGCCAGCAGCCTCCATAGAGGGACTAGCATCCTCTCTGGGGCCAACGTCCTGACTTTC

D gene: NA
J gene: TRBJ1-1
clone size: NA
V gene: TRBV5-1
CDR3 protein: CASSARTANTEAFF
CDR3 DNA: TGCGCCAGCAGCGCCCGGACAGCAAACACTGAAGCTTTCTTT

D gene: NA
J gene: TRBJ2-2
clone size: NA
V gene: TRBV20-1
CDR3 protein: CSAHSGERNTGELFF
CDR3 DNA: TGCAGTGCTCATAGTGGTGAGAGAAACACCGGGGAGCTGTTTTTT

D gene: NA
J gene: TRBJ2-1
clone size: few
V gene: TRBV30
CDR3 protein: CAWTGSSYNEQFF
CDR3 DNA: TGTGCCTGGACAGGGTCTTCCTACAATGAGCAGTTCTTC

D gene: NA
J gene: TRBJ2-2
clone size: few
V gene: TRBV20-1
CDR3 protein: CSATRGSTGELFF
CDR3 DNA: TGCAGTGCCACCCGGGGGAGCACCGGGGAGCTGTTTTTT

D gene: NA
J gene: TRBJ1-1
clone size: few
V gene: TRBV28
CDR3 protein: CASSLGIYRDLNTEAFF
CDR3 DNA: TGTGCCAGCAGCTTGGGGATCTACAGGGACTTGAACACTGAAGCTTTCTTT

D gene: TRBD1
J gene: TRBJ2-1
clone size: many
V gene: TRBV7-2
CDR3 protein: CASSLFRDSTNEQFF
CDR3 DNA: TGTGCCAGCAGCTTATTCCGGGACAGCACCAATGAGCAGTTCTTC

D gene: NA
J gene: TRBJ1-2
clone size: many
V gene: TRBV12-3/TRBV12-4
CDR3 protein: CASSWQGSDYGYTF
CDR3 DNA: TGTGCCAGCAGTTGGCAGGGGAGCGACTATGGCTACACCTTC

D gene: TRBD2
J gene: TRBJ2-7
clone size: NA
V gene: TRBV20-1
CDR3 protein: CSASLSSGAPYEQYF
CDR3 DNA: TGCAGTGCTAGCCTGTCAAGCGGGGCCCCCTACGAGCAGTACTTC

D gene: TRBD2
J gene: TRBJ2-7
clone size: few
V gene: TRBV3-1
CDR3 protein: CASSPGTTAYEQYF
CDR3 DNA: TGTGCCAGCAGCCCGGGGACTACGGCCTACGAGCAGTACTTC

D gene: TRBD1
J gene: TRBJ2-1
clone size: many
V gene: TRBV5-1
CDR3 protein: CASSLWSSGQGLNEQFF
CDR3 DNA: TGCGCCAGCAGCTTGTGGTCGTCGGGACAGGGTCTCAATGAGCAGTTCTTC

D gene: NA
J gene: TRBJ1-1
clone size: few
V gene: TRBV6-7
CDR3 protein: CASSYLKIWIPEAFF
CDR3 DNA: TGTGCCAGCAGTTACTTGAAAATCTGGATCCCTGAAGCTTTCTTT

D gene: NA
J gene: TRBJ2-6
clone size: NA
V gene: TRBV5-1
CDR3 protein: CATNTGAGKSGANVLTF
CDR3 DNA: TGCGCCACTAACACTGGGGCAGGGAAATCTGGGGCCAACGTCCTGACTTTC

D gene: TRBD1
J gene: TRBJ1-2
clone size: many
V gene: TRBV7-9
CDR3 protein: CASSSTRAGGLNYGYTF
CDR3 DNA: TGTGCCAGCAGCTCAACGAGGGCAGGGGGCTTGAACTATGGCTACACCTTC

D gene: NA
J gene: TRBJ2-2
clone size: many
V gene: TRBV11-3
CDR3 protein: CASSTEGGGELFF
CDR3 DNA: TGTGCCAGCAGCACGGAAGGGGGCGGGGAGCTGTTTTTT

D gene: TRBD2
J gene: TRBJ2-7
clone size: NA
V gene: TRBV28
CDR3 protein: CASSFYPQLAVSYEQYF
CDR3 DNA: TGTGCCAGCAGTTTTTACCCTCAACTAGCGGTGTCCTACGAGCAGTACTTC

D gene: TRBD1
J gene: TRBJ2-5
clone size: many
V gene: TRBV5-8
CDR3 protein: CASSSLGTGGAETQYF
CDR3 DNA: TGTGCCAGCAGCTCCCTCGGGACAGGGGGCGCAGAGACCCAGTACTTC

D gene: TRBD1
J gene: TRBJ2-7
clone size: few
V gene: TRBV29-1
CDR3 protein: CSVVPRDRGLLEQYF
CDR3 DNA: TGCAGCGTCGTCCCCCGGGACAGGGGTCTGCTGGAGCAGTACTTC

D gene: NA
J gene: TRBJ2-3
clone size: few
V gene: TRBV30
CDR3 protein: CAWRPGYRLSDTQYF
CDR3 DNA: TGTGCCTGGAGACCGGGCTATAGGCTATCAGATACGCAGTATTTT

D gene: NA
J gene: TRBJ2-1
clone size: few
V gene: TRBV6-9
CDR3 protein: CASSYESAQDDEQFF
CDR3 DNA: TGTGCCAGCAGTTACGAATCAGCACAGGATGATGAGCAGTTCTTC